This TCR beta chain was sequenced for a study of cytomegalovirus exposure and HLA in healthy donors. Across the whole study: A data release that came early held around 85 million unique TCRs from HLA-typed donors. Whole-study results and caveats: TCR beta V segments were, for the most part, productive about 90% or about 30% of the time in an earlier analysis. Many donors shared some public TCRs, even though most TCR sequences were rare.

Remarks on this clone: Its antigen remains unknown.

Amplification used 60 Vbeta primers and 13 Jbeta primers. Assay used: immunoSEQ multiplex PCR; TCRdb lists only in-frame clones, some missing. Seen here are about 230,000 clones, about 89% observed once, and the top ten hold approximately 1%. Germline-derived CDR1 and CDR2 are SGHVS and FNYEAQ. The CDR3 runs 15 residues. V lost 3 bases, J lost 0 bases, and 11 bases lay in between. Healthy bone marrow donors made up the donors. The sequencing input was PBMCs. V usage is TRBV7-6 and J usage is TRBJ1-1; D is unclear. The receptor comes from a woman between 18 and 29 years old in good health and CMV-seronegative. This chain's CDR3 is CASSLDDGMNTEAFF. The CDR3 DNA reads TGTGCCAGCAGCTTGGATGACGGGATGAACACTGAAGCTTTCTTT.